This T cell receptor (beta chain) stems from a study of blood T cell repertoires in COVID-19. The wider study: Whether acute or convalescent, the COVID-19 samples came from the United States, Italy and Spain.

The data were produced by immunoSEQ multiplex PCR, yet TCRdb's version contains in-frame clones alone and is incomplete. The sample holds under 100,000 clones; 85% to 90% are singletons and the top ten take under 1.2%. The junction had 2 bases not matched to a gene; V was cut back by 6 bases and J by 5 bases. Germline V gene data show CDR1 as MDHEN and CDR2 as SYDVKM. The CDR3 consists of 14 residues. The gene calls are TRBV28 and TRBJ2-2; TRBD2 matches at 11 bases. The receptor comes from a human donor in a cohort sampled during active COVID-19. Specimen: peripheral blood. In DNA, the CDR3 is TGTGCCAGCAGCCGGACTAGCGGGACCGGGGAGCTGTTTTTT. It yields the protein CASSRTSGTGELFF. Supplemented by reference TRBV28 and TRBJ2-2, the full variable domain reads DVKVTQSSRYLVKRTGEKVFLECVQDMDHENMFWYRQDPGLGLRLIYFSYDVKMKEKGDIPEGYSVSREKKERFSLILESASTNQTSMYLCASSRTSGTGELFFGEGSRLTVL.